This T cell receptor (beta chain) was sequenced in a study of patients and donors after allogeneic stem cell transplantation. Each CDR3 protein gets one entry after TCRdb re-called the RT-PCR reads with MiXCR. This table holds fewer than 500,000 distinct CDR3 sequences, around 15% found once. Germline V gene data show CDR1 as MNHEY and CDR2 as SMNVEV (reference sequence). Trimming shortened V by 5 bases and J by 2 bases, and 9 bases separated the two germline ends. The CDR3 has 14 residues. This clonotype was detected a few times. This receptor was obtained from a human donor who was either an allogeneic HSCT recipient or a stem cell or donor lymphocyte infusion donor (not recorded which). It is not recorded whose cells these are; they may come from a transplant donor. This sequence joins TRBV27 and TRBJ2-2; D unresolved. Sequencing used blood, either unsorted or a sorted T cell fraction (not recorded which). Here the CDR3 reads CASSIRFNTGELFF. The CDR3 DNA is TGTGCCAGCAGTATTAGATTTAACACCGGGGAGCTGTTTTTT.